This TCR beta chain was found in a study of regulatory T cells in long-lasting Graves disease. About the research overall: Antithyroid drug exposure in newly diagnosed Graves' patients had lasted under 3 months.

In building TCR beta libraries, iRepertoire HTBI primers were used together with Arm-PCR of CDR3 regions. TCRdb re-analysed the multiplex PCR reads in MiXCR, keeping a single row per CDR3 protein. In the table there are 300,000 to 400,000 distinct CDR3 sequences, approximately 15% of which are singletons. Time point given: newly diagnosed GD, antithyroid drugs for less than 3 months. With RNA extracted from PBMCs as input, the TCR library was made. Per germline, CDR1 SEHNR and CDR2 FQNEAQ (reference sequence). Losses at the gene ends were 6 bases for V and 3 bases for J; bases not matched to a gene: 10. The CDR3 loop spans 16 amino acids. The same data also went into a second study, on T cells in Graves' hyperthyroidism and ophthalmopathy.

The sequences come from peripheral blood mononuclear cells (PBMCs), collected at new diagnosis, from a patient treated with antithyroid drugs. The source of this sequence is a man in his forties with Graves disease. V usage is TRBV7-9 and J usage is TRBJ2-5; 10 nucleotides line up with TRBD1. CDR3 region: CASRSRTGGGKETQYF. The DNA for the CDR3 is TGTGCCAGCAGATCCCGGACAGGGGGAGGAAAAGAGACCCAGTACTTC.